These T cell receptor beta chains were read from a single sample in a study of naive and memory T cell subsets. From the 5' RACE reads, TCRdb called clonotypes with MiXCR, one entry per CDR3 protein. In the table there are more than 45,000 distinct CDR3 sequences, under 8.5% of which are singletons. The source is a male donor in good health. Both conserved end residues are part of each CDR3. The order of the fields is V gene, D gene, CDR3 length, J gene, clone size, CDR3 protein, CDR3 DNA. The D gene is left open where the match is weak. Expanded clones get a size class; other rows say once, few or many, or leave the size out.

V gene: TRBV5-1
D gene: .
CDR3 length: 17
J gene: TRBJ1-1
clone size: many
CDR3 protein: CASSQGRGLLMNTEAFF
CDR3 DNA: TGCGCCAGCAGCCAGGGTCGAGGACTCCTCATGAACACTGAAGCTTTCTTT

V gene: TRBV3-1
D gene: TRBD2
CDR3 length: 15
J gene: TRBJ2-7
clone size: few
CDR3 protein: CASSQVGLAGTEQYF
CDR3 DNA: TGTGCCAGCAGCCAAGTCGGCCTAGCGGGTACCGAGCAGTACTTC

V gene: TRBV3-1
D gene: .
CDR3 length: 14
J gene: TRBJ1-1
clone size: .
CDR3 protein: CASSQAGRNTEAFF
CDR3 DNA: TGTGCCAGCAGCCAAGCAGGCCGGAACACTGAAGCTTTCTTT

V gene: TRBV29-1
D gene: TRBD2
CDR3 length: 14
J gene: TRBJ2-1
clone size: .
CDR3 protein: CSVPWTSGRSRQFF
CDR3 DNA: TGCAGCGTACCCTGGACTAGCGGGAGGTCACGGCAGTTCTTC

V gene: TRBV2
D gene: .
CDR3 length: 13
J gene: TRBJ1-5
clone size: many
CDR3 protein: CASSVQGWQPQHF
CDR3 DNA: TGTGCCAGCAGTGTACAGGGTTGGCAGCCCCAGCATTTT

V gene: TRBV7-9
D gene: .
CDR3 length: 15
J gene: TRBJ2-5
clone size: many
CDR3 protein: CASSLFRDTQETQYF
CDR3 DNA: TGTGCCAGCAGCTTATTTCGGGATACCCAAGAGACCCAGTACTTC

V gene: TRBV6-6
D gene: TRBD1
CDR3 length: 11
J gene: TRBJ1-3
clone size: .
CDR3 protein: CASRRQGPLYF
CDR3 DNA: TGTGCCAGCAGACGACAGGGGCCACTATATTTT

V gene: TRBV29-1
D gene: TRBD2
CDR3 length: 13
J gene: TRBJ2-1
clone size: .
CDR3 protein: CSVTSGSWNEQFF
CDR3 DNA: TGCAGCGTCACTAGCGGGAGTTGGAATGAGCAGTTCTTC

V gene: TRBV18
D gene: TRBD1
CDR3 length: 14
J gene: TRBJ1-2
clone size: few
CDR3 protein: CASSPMGQGYGYTF
CDR3 DNA: TGTGCCAGCTCACCAATGGGACAGGGCTATGGCTACACCTTC

V gene: TRBV19
D gene: TRBD2
CDR3 length: 18
J gene: TRBJ2-7
clone size: .
CDR3 protein: CASSWGTSGRGSSDEQYF
CDR3 DNA: TGTGCCAGTTCCTGGGGGACTAGCGGGAGAGGATCGTCTGACGAGCAGTACTTC

V gene: TRBV20-1
D gene: .
CDR3 length: 13
J gene: TRBJ2-5
clone size: many
CDR3 protein: CSATKPPAETQYF
CDR3 DNA: TGCAGTGCTACAAAACCACCAGCGGAGACCCAGTACTTC

V gene: TRBV4-1
D gene: TRBD2
CDR3 length: 17
J gene: TRBJ2-3
clone size: many
CDR3 protein: CASSQETLAGNTDTQYF
CDR3 DNA: TGCGCCAGCAGCCAGGAAACACTAGCGGGAAACACAGATACGCAGTATTTT

V gene: TRBV6-5
D gene: .
CDR3 length: 14
J gene: TRBJ1-1
clone size: few
CDR3 protein: CASQSAGDNVGAFF
CDR3 DNA: TGTGCCAGCCAATCTGCGGGGGACAACGTAGGAGCTTTCTTT

V gene: TRBV3-1
D gene: .
CDR3 length: 12
J gene: TRBJ2-1
clone size: .
CDR3 protein: CASSLYENEQFF
CDR3 DNA: TGTGCCAGCAGCCTTTATGAGAATGAGCAGTTCTTC

V gene: TRBV29-1
D gene: .
CDR3 length: 15
J gene: TRBJ1-2
clone size: few
CDR3 protein: CSVEEGTGRNYGYTF
CDR3 DNA: TGCAGCGTTGAAGAGGGCACAGGAAGAAACTATGGCTACACCTTC

V gene: TRBV11-1
D gene: .
CDR3 length: 15
J gene: TRBJ2-5
clone size: .
CDR3 protein: CASRLDPGTYETQYF
CDR3 DNA: TGTGCCAGCAGGTTGGACCCCGGGACCTATGAGACCCAGTACTTC

V gene: TRBV20-1
D gene: .
CDR3 length: 12
J gene: TRBJ1-5
clone size: many
CDR3 protein: CSARAREQPQHF
CDR3 DNA: TGCAGTGCTAGGGCCCGCGAACAGCCCCAGCATTTT

V gene: TRBV6-2/TRBV6-3
D gene: .
CDR3 length: 14
J gene: TRBJ2-3
clone size: many
CDR3 protein: CASSPRMGGDTQYF
CDR3 DNA: TGTGCCAGCAGCCCCAGGATGGGGGGAGATACGCAGTATTTT

V gene: TRBV12-3/TRBV12-4
D gene: .
CDR3 length: 18
J gene: TRBJ2-6
clone size: .
CDR3 protein: CASRPRDGASSGANVLTF
CDR3 DNA: TGTGCCAGCAGACCCCGGGACGGAGCATCCTCTGGGGCCAACGTCCTGACTTTC

V gene: TRBV5-4
D gene: .
CDR3 length: 16
J gene: TRBJ2-1
clone size: .
CDR3 protein: CASSLGGAVSFNEQFF
CDR3 DNA: TGTGCCAGCAGCTTGGGGGGGGCGGTCTCATTCAATGAGCAGTTCTTC

V gene: TRBV27
D gene: .
CDR3 length: 14
J gene: TRBJ2-7
clone size: .
CDR3 protein: CASSLGPSVGEQYF
CDR3 DNA: TGTGCCAGCAGTTTAGGGCCCTCGGTGGGGGAGCAGTACTTC

V gene: TRBV11-2
D gene: .
CDR3 length: 17
J gene: TRBJ2-7
clone size: many
CDR3 protein: CASSPHRGHTLGDEQYF
CDR3 DNA: TGTGCCAGCAGTCCTCACCGGGGACACACATTAGGGGACGAGCAGTACTTC

V gene: TRBV11-2
D gene: .
CDR3 length: 13
J gene: TRBJ1-1
clone size: many
CDR3 protein: CASSLRGSTEAFF
CDR3 DNA: TGTGCCAGCAGCTTAAGGGGGAGCACTGAAGCTTTCTTT

V gene: TRBV6-1
D gene: .
CDR3 length: 13
J gene: TRBJ2-7
clone size: many
CDR3 protein: CASSEYGGNEQYF
CDR3 DNA: TGTGCCAGCAGTGAATATGGGGGGAACGAGCAGTACTTC

V gene: TRBV29-1
D gene: TRBD2
CDR3 length: 16
J gene: TRBJ2-1
clone size: .
CDR3 protein: CSAGGTSGGTYNEQFF
CDR3 DNA: TGCAGCGCAGGGGGCACTAGCGGGGGAACTTACAATGAGCAGTTCTTC

V gene: TRBV19
D gene: TRBD1
CDR3 length: 15
J gene: TRBJ1-5
clone size: .
CDR3 protein: CASSIETGLGQPQHF
CDR3 DNA: TGTGCCAGTAGTATAGAGACAGGGTTGGGTCAGCCCCAGCATTTT

V gene: TRBV14
D gene: TRBD1
CDR3 length: 15
J gene: TRBJ1-1
clone size: many
CDR3 protein: CASSPGTGGKTEAFF
CDR3 DNA: TGTGCCAGCAGCCCCGGGACAGGGGGAAAGACTGAAGCTTTCTTT

V gene: TRBV14
D gene: .
CDR3 length: 15
J gene: TRBJ2-7
clone size: .
CDR3 protein: CASSRAGYYSYEQYF
CDR3 DNA: TGTGCCAGCAGCCGAGCAGGATACTACTCCTACGAGCAGTACTTC

V gene: TRBV6-1
D gene: .
CDR3 length: 15
J gene: TRBJ1-6
clone size: many
CDR3 protein: CASTQESSYNSPLHF
CDR3 DNA: TGTGCCAGCACACAGGAGAGCTCCTATAATTCACCCCTCCACTTT

V gene: TRBV20-1
D gene: .
CDR3 length: 19
J gene: TRBJ1-2
clone size: many
CDR3 protein: CSAPNTRQIQLTERYGYTF
CDR3 DNA: TGCAGTGCTCCGAATACACGACAGATCCAGCTTACGGAGCGCTATGGCTACACCTTC

V gene: TRBV4-1
D gene: TRBD1
CDR3 length: 13
J gene: TRBJ2-7
clone size: many
CDR3 protein: CASSFDRAYEQYF
CDR3 DNA: TGCGCCAGCAGTTTTGACAGGGCCTACGAGCAGTACTTC

V gene: TRBV29-1
D gene: .
CDR3 length: 12
J gene: TRBJ2-3
clone size: many
CDR3 protein: CSAGEVTDTQYF
CDR3 DNA: TGCAGCGCCGGGGAGGTCACAGATACGCAGTATTTT

V gene: TRBV7-2
D gene: TRBD2
CDR3 length: 18
J gene: TRBJ2-1
clone size: .
CDR3 protein: CASSHRELAGDFNNEQFF
CDR3 DNA: TGTGCCAGCAGCCATAGGGAACTAGCGGGAGACTTCAACAATGAGCAGTTCTTC

V gene: TRBV5-1
D gene: .
CDR3 length: 14
J gene: TRBJ2-6
clone size: .
CDR3 protein: CASRDPSGANVLTF
CDR3 DNA: TGCGCCAGCAGGGACCCCTCTGGGGCCAACGTCCTGACTTTC

V gene: TRBV5-1
D gene: .
CDR3 length: 13
J gene: TRBJ1-1
clone size: many
CDR3 protein: CASNGGDRTEAFF
CDR3 DNA: TGCGCCAGCAATGGGGGGGATCGAACTGAAGCTTTCTTT

V gene: TRBV11-2
D gene: TRBD2
CDR3 length: 15
J gene: TRBJ2-7
clone size: many
CDR3 protein: CASSPGRAGIYEQYF
CDR3 DNA: TGTGCCAGCAGCCCCGGGAGGGCCGGGATTTACGAGCAGTACTTC

V gene: TRBV7-9
D gene: .
CDR3 length: 10
J gene: TRBJ2-2
clone size: many
CDR3 protein: CARGDGELFF
CDR3 DNA: TGTGCCAGGGGAGACGGGGAGCTGTTTTTT

V gene: TRBV4-2
D gene: .
CDR3 length: 12
J gene: TRBJ2-3
clone size: .
CDR3 protein: CASSADTDTQYF
CDR3 DNA: TGTGCCAGCAGCGCGGATACAGATACGCAGTATTTT

V gene: TRBV12-3/TRBV12-4
D gene: TRBD2
CDR3 length: 16
J gene: TRBJ2-2
clone size: many
CDR3 protein: CASSFASGRPGGELFF
CDR3 DNA: TGTGCCAGCAGTTTTGCCAGCGGGAGGCCCGGGGGGGAGCTGTTTTTT

V gene: TRBV14
D gene: TRBD1
CDR3 length: 14
J gene: TRBJ1-2
clone size: .
CDR3 protein: CASSQDRGLGGYTF
CDR3 DNA: TGTGCCAGCAGCCAAGACAGGGGGCTTGGGGGCTACACCTTC

V gene: TRBV6-6
D gene: .
CDR3 length: 12
J gene: TRBJ2-7
clone size: many
CDR3 protein: CASSSGSYEQYF
CDR3 DNA: TGTGCCAGCAGTTCCGGATCCTACGAGCAGTACTTC

V gene: TRBV14
D gene: .
CDR3 length: 14
J gene: TRBJ2-3
clone size: few
CDR3 protein: CASSQVLQPDTQYF
CDR3 DNA: TGTGCCAGCAGCCAAGTTCTACAGCCAGATACGCAGTATTTT

V gene: TRBV6-5
D gene: TRBD2
CDR3 length: 20
J gene: TRBJ2-7
clone size: many
CDR3 protein: CASSYSTKTSGRFSSYEQYF
CDR3 DNA: TGTGCCAGCAGTTACTCGACGAAGACTAGCGGGAGGTTCAGTTCCTACGAGCAGTACTTC

V gene: TRBV6-5
D gene: .
CDR3 length: 19
J gene: TRBJ2-7
clone size: many
CDR3 protein: CASSYSSPGKGGHSYEQYF
CDR3 DNA: TGTGCCAGCAGTTACTCTTCCCCCGGCAAGGGGGGGCATAGCTACGAGCAGTACTTC

V gene: TRBV29-1
D gene: TRBD1
CDR3 length: 14
J gene: TRBJ2-2
clone size: .
CDR3 protein: CSVEDRGPSGELFF
CDR3 DNA: TGCAGCGTTGAAGACAGGGGGCCGTCCGGGGAGCTGTTTTTT

V gene: TRBV29-1
D gene: .
CDR3 length: 12
J gene: TRBJ2-1
clone size: few
CDR3 protein: CSVDGPYNEQFF
CDR3 DNA: TGCAGCGTTGACGGGCCCTACAATGAGCAGTTCTTC

V gene: TRBV5-1
D gene: TRBD1
CDR3 length: 18
J gene: TRBJ1-1
clone size: .
CDR3 protein: CASSSIGQAIHTNTEAFF
CDR3 DNA: TGCGCCAGCAGCTCCATTGGACAGGCAATCCATACGAACACTGAAGCTTTCTTT

V gene: TRBV19
D gene: .
CDR3 length: 16
J gene: TRBJ1-2
clone size: many
CDR3 protein: CASSPSGTTPLYGYTF
CDR3 DNA: TGTGCCAGTAGTCCCTCCGGGACCACCCCTCTATATGGCTACACCTTC

V gene: TRBV28
D gene: .
CDR3 length: 15
J gene: TRBJ2-7
clone size: few
CDR3 protein: CASTYASGSTYEQYF
CDR3 DNA: TGTGCCAGCACCTATGCATCGGGGTCAACCTACGAGCAGTACTTC

V gene: TRBV20-1
D gene: .
CDR3 length: 15
J gene: TRBJ2-2
clone size: medium-sized
CDR3 protein: CSARRGRGNTGELFF
CDR3 DNA: TGCAGTGCTAGACGTGGGAGAGGGAACACCGGGGAGCTGTTTTTT

V gene: TRBV5-1
D gene: TRBD1
CDR3 length: 17
J gene: TRBJ2-2
clone size: few
CDR3 protein: CASSLVPVRQGAGELFF
CDR3 DNA: TGCGCCAGCAGCTTGGTACCGGTTCGGCAGGGGGCCGGGGAGCTGTTTTTT